This T cell receptor beta chain was sequenced for a study of blood T cell repertoires in COVID-19. Overall study: Sites in the United States, Italy and Spain provided acute and convalescent COVID-19 samples. In each case, the material was cDNA or gDNA derived from T cells, B-cell-depleted T cells, or PBMCs.

In the original analysis: Reference gene primer amplification yielded estimated nucleated cell counts. TCRdb's table, derived via immunoSEQ multiplex PCR, lists solely in-frame clones and lacks some. V and J calls and clone size come straight from that table; D and trimming were deduced from the DNA. The data show about 230,000 clones, with 85% to 90% seen just once and roughly 10% held by the top ten. The CDR3 consists of 16 residues. V was pared by 0 bases and J by 5 bases, with 15 bases between. Germline CDR1 is SGDLS and CDR2 is YYNGEE. This TCR came from a man in his fifties or sixties with COVID-19, enrolled during active disease. Source material: peripheral blood. J is TRBJ2-1 and V is TRBV9, with D possibly matching TRBD1 (6 bases). The DNA for the CDR3 is TGTGCCAGCAGCGTAGCTGGGCCAGGGGTTGACAATGAGCAGTTCTTC. It translates to CASSVAGPGVDNEQFF. Drawing the rest from reference TRBV9 and TRBJ2-1, the complete variable domain is DSGVTQTPKHLITATGQRVTLRCSPRSGDLSVYWYQQSLDQGLQFLIQYYNGEERAKGNILERFSAQQFPDLHSELNLSSLELGDSALYFCASSVAGPGVDNEQFFGPGTRLTVL.